This T cell receptor beta chain was sequenced for a study of lymphopenia after photon versus proton radiotherapy. Looked up from germline, CDR1 is MNHEY and CDR2 is SVGAGI. Trimming stripped 2 bases from V and 2 bases from J, with 11 bases between. CDR3 length equals 15 residues. Libraries were prepared by immunoSEQ multiplex PCR; TCRdb keeps only in-frame clonotypes and omits some of them. The repertoire has more than 50,000 clones, 83% of them found once; the top ten carry just under 30%. The sequenced sample was peripheral blood, obtained from a patient treated with photon-based radiotherapy. The chain has TRBV6-5 and TRBJ2-3; maybe TRBD1 (6 bases). The sequence was collected from a man between 45 and 60 years old with gastric cancer. CDR3 amino acids: CASSYGGPNTDTQYF. CDR3 nucleotides: TGTGCCAGCAGTTACGGGGGCCCAAACACAGATACGCAGTATTTT.